A single TCR beta chain is shown here with its context. Sorted-subset replicate PCR reactions contained approximately 190 ng DNA, corresponding to 29,000 or so T cell genomes. TCRdb's copy holds only in-frame clones and misses some; the assay was immunoSEQ multiplex PCR. The sample holds under 1,900,000 clones; approximately 98.5% are singletons and the top ten take around 0.33%. The CDR3 is 14 amino acids. From germline, CDR1 is SNHLY and CDR2 FYNNEI. The junction had 4 bases not matched to a gene; V was cut back by 7 bases and J by 2 bases. The source of the sample is a study of shared clonotypes between healthy human individuals.

The TCR was taken from a man between 25 and 39 years old in good health. The sequenced material came from naive CD4+ T cells sorted from blood. As to subset: CD45RA+ positively selected. The genes are TRBV2 and TRBJ1-5; 8 bases map to TRBD1. The CDR3 DNA reads TGTGCCAGCAAAGGACAGGGCGGCAATCAGCCCCAGCATTTT. Its translation: CASKGQGGNQPQHF.